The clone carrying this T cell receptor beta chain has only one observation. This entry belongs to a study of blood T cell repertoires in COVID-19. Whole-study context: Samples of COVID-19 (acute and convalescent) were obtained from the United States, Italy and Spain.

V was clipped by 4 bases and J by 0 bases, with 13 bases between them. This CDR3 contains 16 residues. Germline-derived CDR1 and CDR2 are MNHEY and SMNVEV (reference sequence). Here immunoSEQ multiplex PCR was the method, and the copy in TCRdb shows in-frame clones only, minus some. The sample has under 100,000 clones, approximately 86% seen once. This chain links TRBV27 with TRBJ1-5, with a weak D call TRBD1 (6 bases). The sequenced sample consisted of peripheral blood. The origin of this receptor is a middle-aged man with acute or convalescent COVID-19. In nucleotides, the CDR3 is TGTGCCAGCAGTTCACAGGGAGGGTATAGCAATCAGCCCCAGCATTTT. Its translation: CASSSQGGYSNQPQHF.